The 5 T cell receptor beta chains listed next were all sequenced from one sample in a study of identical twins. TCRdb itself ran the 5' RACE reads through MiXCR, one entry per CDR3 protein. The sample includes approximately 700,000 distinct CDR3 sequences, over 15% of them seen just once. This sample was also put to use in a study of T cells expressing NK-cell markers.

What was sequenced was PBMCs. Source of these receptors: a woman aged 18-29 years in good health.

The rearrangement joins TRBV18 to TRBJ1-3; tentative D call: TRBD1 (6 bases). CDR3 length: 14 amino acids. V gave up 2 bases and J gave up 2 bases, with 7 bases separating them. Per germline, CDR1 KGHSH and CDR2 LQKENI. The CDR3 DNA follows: TGTGCCAGCTCACCAGGGACAACTGGAAACACCATATATTTT. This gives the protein CASSPGTTGNTIYF.

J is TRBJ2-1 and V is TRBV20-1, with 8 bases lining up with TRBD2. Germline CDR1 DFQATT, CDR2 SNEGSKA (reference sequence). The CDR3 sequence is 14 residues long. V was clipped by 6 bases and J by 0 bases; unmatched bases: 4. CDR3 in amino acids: CSAPAGASYNEQFF. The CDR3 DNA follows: TGCAGTGCCCCAGCGGGAGCCTCCTACAATGAGCAGTTCTTC.

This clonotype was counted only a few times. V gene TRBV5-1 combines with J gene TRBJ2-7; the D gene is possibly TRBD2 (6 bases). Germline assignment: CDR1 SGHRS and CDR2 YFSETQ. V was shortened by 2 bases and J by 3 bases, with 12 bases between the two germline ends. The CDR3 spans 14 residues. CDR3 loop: CASSLISGGYEQYF. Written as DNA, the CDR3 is TGCGCCAGCAGCTTAATTTCCGGGGGCTACGAGCAGTACTTC.

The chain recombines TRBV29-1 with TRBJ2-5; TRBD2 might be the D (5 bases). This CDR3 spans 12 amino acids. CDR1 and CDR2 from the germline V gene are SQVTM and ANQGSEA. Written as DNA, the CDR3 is TGCAGTGCCGGACTCCTCCAAGAGACCCAGTACTTC. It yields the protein CSAGLLQETQYF.

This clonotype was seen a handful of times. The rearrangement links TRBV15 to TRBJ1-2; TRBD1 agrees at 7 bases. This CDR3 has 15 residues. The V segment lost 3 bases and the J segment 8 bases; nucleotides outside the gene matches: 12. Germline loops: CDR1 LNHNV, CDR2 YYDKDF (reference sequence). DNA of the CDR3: TGTGCCACCAGCAGCCTTAGGGGCAGGGGGATGGGCTACACCTTC. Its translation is CATSSLRGRGMGYTF.